This is a list of T cell receptor beta chains from one sample in a study of siplizumab effects on memory and regulatory T cells. The protocol was immunoSEQ multiplex PCR, while the TCRdb copy is restricted to in-frame clones and leaves out a portion. The data show about 100,000 clones, with about 94% seen just once and 1.1% held by the top ten. The sequenced sample was CD4+ T cells sorted from blood. The source of these receptors is a human donor in good health. The CDR3 runs from the conserved cysteine through the conserved F or W. The D gene is left open where the match is weak. A row's size may be missing; if present it is once, few, many or a size class.

v_call: TRBV7-2; j_call: TRBJ2-4; d_call: NA; clone_size: NA; cdr3_nt: TGTGCCAGCAGCATTAAACCCGATCCGGGACTAGCCAAAAACATTCAGTACTTC; cdr3_aa: CASSIKPDPGLAKNIQYF
v_call: TRBV7-2; j_call: TRBJ2-5; d_call: TRBD2; clone_size: NA; cdr3_nt: TGTGCCAGCAGCTTAGCGGGAGGGCGGTGGGGCGAGACCCAGTACTTC; cdr3_aa: CASSLAGGRWGETQYF
v_call: TRBV7-8; j_call: TRBJ2-7; d_call: NA; clone_size: NA; cdr3_nt: TGTGCCAGCAGCTTAATTGGACCCTACGAGCAGTACTTC; cdr3_aa: CASSLIGPYEQYF
v_call: TRBV21-1; j_call: TRBJ1-5; d_call: NA; clone_size: NA; cdr3_nt: NA; cdr3_aa: CASSKVGLGNQPQHF
v_call: TRBV20-1; j_call: TRBJ2-4; d_call: NA; clone_size: NA; cdr3_nt: TGCAGTGCTAGCTATACTACCCTTCAGTACTTC; cdr3_aa: CSASYTTLQYF
v_call: TRBV10-3; j_call: TRBJ2-1; d_call: TRBD2; clone_size: once; cdr3_nt: TGTGCCATCAGTGGTGCGGGAGGGCCGGGTGAGCAGTTCTTC; cdr3_aa: CAISGAGGPGEQFF
v_call: TRBV30; j_call: TRBJ2-7; d_call: NA; clone_size: NA; cdr3_nt: TGTGCCGGAAGGACGGGTCACGAGCAGTACTTC; cdr3_aa: CAGRTGHEQYF
v_call: TRBV30; j_call: TRBJ2-7; d_call: TRBD1; clone_size: NA; cdr3_nt: TGTGCCTGGCAGGGACAGCAGCGCTACGAGCAGTACTTC; cdr3_aa: CAWQGQQRYEQYF
v_call: TRBV11-2; j_call: TRBJ2-7; d_call: TRBD1; clone_size: NA; cdr3_nt: TGTGCCAGCAGCTTAGTCATAGGGACAGCTAACTACGAGCAGTACTTC; cdr3_aa: CASSLVIGTANYEQYF
v_call: TRBV6-5; j_call: TRBJ2-7; d_call: TRBD1; clone_size: few; cdr3_nt: TGTGCCAGCAGTCTCGGACAGGGCTACGAGCAGTACTTC; cdr3_aa: CASSLGQGYEQYF
v_call: TRBV5-1; j_call: TRBJ2-1; d_call: NA; clone_size: once; cdr3_nt: TGCGCCAGCAGCATTGGGACCAACATATATGAGCAGTTCTTC; cdr3_aa: CASSIGTNIYEQFF
v_call: TRBV10-3; j_call: TRBJ2-7; d_call: TRBD2; clone_size: NA; cdr3_nt: TGTGCCATCAGTGGGGGACTAGCGGGAGCACCCTACGAGCAGTACTTC; cdr3_aa: CAISGGLAGAPYEQYF
v_call: TRBV28; j_call: TRBJ1-2; d_call: NA; clone_size: NA; cdr3_nt: TGTGCCAGCAGTTCCGGGACACGCTATGGCTACACCTTC; cdr3_aa: CASSSGTRYGYTF
v_call: TRBV2; j_call: TRBJ1-5; d_call: NA; clone_size: NA; cdr3_nt: TGTGCCAGCACCAGGACATATAGCAATCAGCCCCAGCATTTT; cdr3_aa: CASTRTYSNQPQHF
v_call: TRBV7-9; j_call: TRBJ1-1; d_call: NA; clone_size: NA; cdr3_nt: TGTGCCAGCAGCTTAGCGCTGAACACTGAAGCTTTCTTT; cdr3_aa: CASSLALNTEAFF
v_call: TRBV30; j_call: TRBJ1-5; d_call: NA; clone_size: NA; cdr3_nt: TGTGCCTGGAGTGTTCATAGCAATCAGCCCCAGCATTTT; cdr3_aa: CAWSVHSNQPQHF
v_call: TRBV2; j_call: TRBJ2-7; d_call: NA; clone_size: NA; cdr3_nt: TGTGCCAGCAGTGACAGGGATGGAATGGACGAGCAGTACTTC; cdr3_aa: CASSDRDGMDEQYF
v_call: TRBV6-1; j_call: TRBJ1-3; d_call: TRBD1; clone_size: NA; cdr3_nt: TGTGCCAGCAGTGAGCGGGACAGACTCTCTGGAAACACCATATATTTT; cdr3_aa: CASSERDRLSGNTIYF
v_call: TRBV6-5; j_call: TRBJ2-3; d_call: NA; clone_size: NA; cdr3_nt: TGTGCCAGCAGCCCCCGGGATACGCAGTATTTT; cdr3_aa: CASSPRDTQYF
v_call: TRBV5-1; j_call: TRBJ2-3; d_call: TRBD1; clone_size: NA; cdr3_nt: TGCGCCAGCAGCTTGGACAGGGGGAAGTATGATACGCAGTATTTT; cdr3_aa: CASSLDRGKYDTQYF
v_call: TRBV6-4; j_call: TRBJ2-3; d_call: TRBD2; clone_size: NA; cdr3_nt: TGTGCCAGCAGTGACCCTAAGACTAGCGGGGCCCCTAAGTTCGCGCAGTATTTT; cdr3_aa: CASSDPKTSGAPKFAQYF
v_call: TRBV5-1; j_call: TRBJ1-6; d_call: NA; clone_size: NA; cdr3_nt: TGCGCCAGCAGCTTGAAAGTAGATTCACCCCTCCACTTT; cdr3_aa: CASSLKVDSPLHF
v_call: TRBV28; j_call: TRBJ2-3; d_call: NA; clone_size: NA; cdr3_nt: TGTGCCAGCAGTCCCGGAACAAACACAGATACGCAGTATTTT; cdr3_aa: CASSPGTNTDTQYF
v_call: TRBV27; j_call: TRBJ2-3; d_call: TRBD2; clone_size: NA; cdr3_nt: TGTGCCAGCAGTTTCTCGTTTCCTAGCGGGACTACTAGCACAGATACGCAGTATTTT; cdr3_aa: CASSFSFPSGTTSTDTQYF
v_call: TRBV11-1; j_call: TRBJ2-3; d_call: TRBD2; clone_size: NA; cdr3_nt: TGTGCCAGCAGCGGGACTAGCGGGAGAAGTCGGTTTCTGGATACGCAGTATTTT; cdr3_aa: CASSGTSGRSRFLDTQYF
v_call: TRBV28; j_call: TRBJ1-2; d_call: NA; clone_size: NA; cdr3_nt: TGTGCCAGCAGTTTTGCGGGCGGAGCAGGCGGCTACACCTTC; cdr3_aa: CASSFAGGAGGYTF
v_call: TRBV5-1; j_call: TRBJ2-5; d_call: TRBD1; clone_size: NA; cdr3_nt: TGCGCCACACGTCCCGGGACAGGGTCGGAGACCCAGTACTTC; cdr3_aa: CATRPGTGSETQYF
v_call: TRBV7-3; j_call: TRBJ1-1; d_call: NA; clone_size: NA; cdr3_nt: TGTGCCAGCAGCTTAACGAGGGTAGGGAACACTGAAGCTTTCTTT; cdr3_aa: CASSLTRVGNTEAFF
v_call: TRBV4-2; j_call: TRBJ2-5; d_call: TRBD2; clone_size: NA; cdr3_nt: TGTGCCAGCAGCCAAGGGGGACTAGCGGGCGTTCAGAAGACCCAGTACTTC; cdr3_aa: CASSQGGLAGVQKTQYF
v_call: TRBV7-6; j_call: TRBJ2-7; d_call: TRBD2; clone_size: NA; cdr3_nt: TGTGCCAGCAGCCTTCTAGCGGGAGTGTTTTACGAGCAGTACTTC; cdr3_aa: CASSLLAGVFYEQYF
v_call: TRBV6-7; j_call: TRBJ2-3; d_call: TRBD2; clone_size: NA; cdr3_nt: TGTGCCAGCAGTACCCGGTTTCGGGGGGCAGATACGCAGTATTTT; cdr3_aa: CASSTRFRGADTQYF
v_call: TRBV7-9; j_call: TRBJ2-3; d_call: NA; clone_size: NA; cdr3_nt: TGTGCCAGCAGCTTATGGGGGGACCGGCGCTCAGATACGCAGTATTTT; cdr3_aa: CASSLWGDRRSDTQYF
v_call: TRBV5-1; j_call: TRBJ2-1; d_call: TRBD2; clone_size: NA; cdr3_nt: TGCGCCAGCAGCTTGTTTCCGGGAGGGAATGAGCAGTTCTTC; cdr3_aa: CASSLFPGGNEQFF
v_call: TRBV27; j_call: TRBJ1-1; d_call: NA; clone_size: NA; cdr3_nt: TGTGCCAGCAGACCCGGTGGGGAACAATTGAACACTGAAGCTTTCTTT; cdr3_aa: CASRPGGEQLNTEAFF
v_call: TRBV7-9; j_call: TRBJ1-4; d_call: TRBD1; clone_size: NA; cdr3_nt: TGTGCCACTAAGACAGGGGCGGGTGAAAAACTGTTTTTT; cdr3_aa: CATKTGAGEKLFF